This TCR beta chain originates from a study of post-analysis software for immune sequencing data. Whole-study findings and limits: Multiple sclerosis patients had significantly lower normalized Chao1 diversity than controls. Comparison of patients with controls showed roughly five TRBV segments more frequent in patients, TRBV5-6, TRBV5-1 and TRBV20-1 among them. Batch-mates among the samples co-clustered strongly by F measure.

This clonotype has only a few counts. Its antigen remains unidentified. TCR beta libraries were prepared from cDNA with unique molecular identifiers. One entry per CDR3 protein, called by TCRdb with MiXCR from the PCR reads. Found here are more than 500,000 distinct CDR3 sequences, around 36% of them singletons; the top ten hold about 5.6%. Per the germline V gene, CDR1 is SGHDT and CDR2 is YYEEEE. V shed 3 bases and J shed 6 bases, with 13 bases lying between them. This CDR3 is 14 amino acids long. This sequence originates from a girl aged 2-17 years with multiple sclerosis. The sequencing input was blood. The V call is TRBV5-6, the J call TRBJ2-1; TRBD1 or TRBD2 may be the D gene (5 bases each). DNA for the CDR3: TGTGCCAGCAGCTCCGGACGGGGCTCCAATGAGCAGTTCTTC. It is translated as CASSSGRGSNEQFF.